Detailed here is one T cell receptor beta chain. Measured with immunoSEQ multiplex PCR; TCRdb has only the in-frame clones, and not every one. The data show 150,000 to 200,000 clones, 88% seen once. The V gene's germline CDR1 is MDHEN and CDR2 SYDVKM. The CDR3 runs 11 residues. The ends were cut back, 2 bases at V and 10 bases at J, with 8 bases in the middle. The sample comes from a study of control samples from healthy donors and cancer patients. What was sequenced was blood. This rearrangement joins TRBV28 to TRBJ1-2; D gene uncertain. This sequence originates from a man younger than 35 in good health. The CDR3 DNA is TGTGCCAGCAGTTTAACAGCCGACTACACCTTC. Its protein is CASSLTADYTF.